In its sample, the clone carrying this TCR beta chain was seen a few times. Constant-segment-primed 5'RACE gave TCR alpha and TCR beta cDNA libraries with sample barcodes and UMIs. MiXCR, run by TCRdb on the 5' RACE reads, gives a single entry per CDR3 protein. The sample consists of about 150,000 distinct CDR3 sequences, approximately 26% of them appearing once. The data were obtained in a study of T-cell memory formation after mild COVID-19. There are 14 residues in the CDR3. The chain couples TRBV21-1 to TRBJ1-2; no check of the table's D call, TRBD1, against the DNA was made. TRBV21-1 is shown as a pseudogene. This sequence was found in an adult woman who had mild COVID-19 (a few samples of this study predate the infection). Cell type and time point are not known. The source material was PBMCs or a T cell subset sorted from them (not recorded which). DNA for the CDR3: TGTGCCAGCAGCAGATTTGGACAGGTTTATGGCTACACCTTC. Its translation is CASSRFGQVYGYTF.